This entry features one TCR beta chain sequence. Its specificity is not known. This specimen belongs to a study of monozygotic twins with cystic fibrosis. Overall study: Libraries were built from three micrograms of fragmented DNA using about 16 PCR cycles. Findings and limits, study-wide: Clonality was generally low (median roughly 0.0095), higher in the most severe patients. Monozygotic CF twin pairs shared significantly more nucleotide-identical clonotypes than unrelated CF individuals did. In 13 of 16 pairs, V gene usage was closest to the co-twin's.

CDR1 is KGHSH and CDR2 is LQKENI in the germline V gene. There are 13 residues in the CDR3. Losses at the gene ends were 3 bases for V and 6 bases for J; bases not matched to a gene: 2. Clones were sequenced by immunoSEQ multiplex PCR, and TCRdb holds only the in-frame ones, with some missing. This repertoire shows 13,000 to 15,000 clones, 85% to 90% found once; its top ten account for approximately 0.77%. The sequencing sample was made of blood. The receptor comes from a boy younger than 18 with cystic fibrosis. V is TRBV18 and J is TRBJ1-5; TRBD1 matches at 7 bases. CDR3 region: CASSPTGAQPQHF. The DNA for the CDR3 is TGTGCCAGCTCACCTACAGGGGCTCAGCCCCAGCATTTT.